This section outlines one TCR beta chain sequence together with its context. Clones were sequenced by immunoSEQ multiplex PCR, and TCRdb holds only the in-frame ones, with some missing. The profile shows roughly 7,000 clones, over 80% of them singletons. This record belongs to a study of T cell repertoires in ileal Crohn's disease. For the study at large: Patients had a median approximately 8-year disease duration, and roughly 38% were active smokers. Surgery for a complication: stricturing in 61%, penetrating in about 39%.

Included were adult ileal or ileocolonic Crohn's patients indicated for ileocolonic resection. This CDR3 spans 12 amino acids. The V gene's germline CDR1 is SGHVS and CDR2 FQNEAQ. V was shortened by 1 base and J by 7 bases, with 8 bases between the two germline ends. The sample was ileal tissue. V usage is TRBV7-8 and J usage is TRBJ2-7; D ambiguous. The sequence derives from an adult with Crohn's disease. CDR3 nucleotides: TGTGCCAGCAGCTTAGAAGCCCGTGAGCAGTACTTC. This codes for CASSLEAREQYF.